The next 29 T cell receptor beta chains were all read from a single sample in a study of graft-versus-host responses after intestinal transplantation. TCRdb's table, derived via immunoSEQ multiplex PCR, lists solely in-frame clones and lacks some. The table includes approximately 130,000 clones, around nine tenths detected once. No cognate antigen is known for these TCRs. The source was unstimulated CD4+ T cells sorted from spleen or lymph node cells, collected before intestinal transplant. The receptors were gathered from a human donor who received an intestinal transplant.

CDR3 bases: TGCGCCAGCAGCCAGGACAGGGGGACTGGAAACACCATATATTTT. This sequence encodes CASSQDRGTGNTIYF. This chain joins TRBV4-1 and TRBJ1-3; 10 bases align to TRBD1. Germline CDR1 and CDR2: MGHRA and YSYEKL. Trimming at V came to 3 bases and at J to 2 bases, leaving 1 base not matched to a gene. The CDR3 has 15 amino acids.

The chain joins TRBV15 to TRBJ1-4; 8 bases line up with TRBD1. CDR1 LNHNV and CDR2 YYDKDF come from the germline V gene (reference sequence). V dropped 4 bases and J dropped 7; count of bases not matched to a gene: 5. The CDR3 length is 14 residues. The CDR3 sequence: CATSMTGVGEKLFF. CDR3 nucleotides: TGTGCCACCAGCATGACAGGGGTGGGTGAAAAACTGTTTTTT.

The rearrangement links TRBV5-4 to TRBJ1-4; D is unresolved. This CDR3 has 15 residues. Germline CDR1 is SGHNT and CDR2 is YYREEE (reference sequence). V shed 0 bases and J shed 7 bases, with 13 bases lying between them. This chain's CDR3 is CASSLAPAEGEKLFF. CDR3 nucleotide sequence: TGTGCCAGCAGCTTGGCCCCGGCAGAGGGTGAAAAACTGTTTTTT.

This rearrangement joins TRBV9 to TRBJ2-1, with 9 nucleotides matching TRBD1. The CDR3 runs to 17 residues. Germline CDR1 reads SGDLS; CDR2 reads YYNGEE. Unmatched junction bases numbered 16, after V lost 4 bases and J lost 8 bases. CDR3: CASSPRGTGKRSDEQFF. The CDR3 DNA reads TGTGCCAGCAGCCCCCGAGGGACAGGGAAAAGAAGCGATGAGCAGTTCTTC. Complete variable domain (other parts from reference TRBV9 and TRBJ2-1): DSGVTQTPKHLITATGQRVTLRCSPRSGDLSVYWYQQSLDQGLQFLIQYYNGEERAKGNILERFSAQQFPDLHSELNLSSLELGDSALYFCASSPRGTGKRSDEQFFGPGTRLTVL.

This clone appeared a few times. V and J are TRBV27 and TRBJ1-6; no clear D gene. Germline V lookup: CDR1 MNHEY, CDR2 SMNVEV (reference sequence). V dropped 3 bases and J dropped 5 bases, with 11 bases sitting between them. This CDR3 is built from 15 residues. The CDR3 reads CASSLAGINNSPLHF. The CDR3, as DNA: TGTGCCAGCAGTTTGGCCGGGATTAATAATTCACCCCTCCACTTT.

The chain combines TRBV18 with TRBJ1-6; D may be TRBD1 (6 bases). The V end was cut by 5 bases, the J end by 9 bases, with 14 bases between. Germline CDR1 reads KGHSH; CDR2 reads LQKENI. This CDR3 region has 14 residues. The CDR3 protein is CASSFGGQSSPLHF. The CDR3 DNA follows: TGTGCCAGCTCATTCGGGGGGCAAAGTTCACCCCTCCACTTT. The variable domain in full, with the rest retrieved from reference TRBV18 and TRBJ1-6, is NAGVMQNPRHLVRRRGQEARLRCSPMKGHSHVYWYRQLPEEGLKFMVYLQKENIIDESGMPKERFSAEFPKEGPSILRIQQVVRGDSAAYFCASSFGGQSSPLHFGNGTRLTVT.

This sequence joins TRBV5-4 and TRBJ1-2; D ambiguous. The length of the CDR3 is 14 residues. CDR1 is SGHNT, CDR2 YYREEE, per germline (reference sequence). Trimming pared 1 base from V and 2 bases from J, leaving 9 bases between. The CDR3 is CASSLLGFNYGYTF. The CDR3 DNA reads TGTGCCAGCAGCTTGTTAGGGTTCAACTATGGCTACACCTTC.

This chain connects TRBV5-1 to TRBJ1-3; D uncertain. The V gene's germline CDR1 is SGHRS and CDR2 YFSETQ. This CDR3 contains 17 residues. Trimming cost V 2 bases and J 1 base, with 16 bases left between them. CDR3 sequence (DNA): TGCGCCAGCAGCTTCATCCCCACCCGCGGTTCTGGAAACACCATATATTTT. This encodes CASSFIPTRGSGNTIYF.

The rearrangement uses TRBV6-5 and TRBJ1-1; 8 positions match TRBD1. J lost 0 bases, V lost 6 bases, and 3 bases had no gene match. The CDR3 runs to 14 residues. Germline lookup yields CDR1 MNHEY and CDR2 SVGAGI. As DNA, the CDR3 is TGTGCCAGCAGCCGACAGGGGCTGAACACTGAAGCTTTCTTT. Amino acid sequence: CASSRQGLNTEAFF.

The V and J genes are TRBV23-1 and TRBJ1-6; no reliable D call. TRBV23-1 qualifies as an ORF whose function is uncertain. This CDR3 has 15 amino acids. The V end lost 0 bases, the J end lost 4 bases, and 7 bases lay between the germline ends. For the CDR3, the DNA is TGCGCCAGCAGTCAATCTTGGCCTTATAATTCACCCCTCCACTTT. Translating it yields CASSQSWPYNSPLHF.

V is TRBV7-2 and J is TRBJ2-7; 7 nucleotides match TRBD1. Germline values: CDR1 SGHTA, CDR2 FQGNSA. Losses at the gene ends were 6 bases for V and 4 bases for J; bases not matched to a gene: 9. This CDR3 has 14 amino acids. The CDR3 region has the DNA TGTGCCAGCAGGAGGGACAGAAGACCGTACGAGCAGTACTTC. Encoded protein: CASRRDRRPYEQYF.

This clone came up once. V and J are TRBV6-5 and TRBJ1-1; 8 bases are shared with TRBD1. J gave up 5 bases and V 2 bases, and 10 bases lay outside the gene matches. In germline, CDR1 is MNHEY, CDR2 SVGAGI. The length of the CDR3 is 16 residues. The CDR3 loop reads CASSYGTGLWRTEAFF. The CDR3 region has the DNA TGTGCCAGCAGTTACGGGACAGGACTTTGGAGGACTGAAGCTTTCTTT.

The chain links TRBV19 to TRBJ2-5, with D perhaps TRBD1 or TRBD2 (5 bases each). Between the trimmed V and J ends, which lost 7 bases and 0 bases, there was a span of 21 bases. This CDR3 is 17 amino acids long. The germline gives CDR1 LNHDA, CDR2 SQIVND (reference sequence). The CDR3 DNA reads TGTGCCAGTACCAACGGTCGAGGGGTTGGACACCAAGAGACCCAGTACTTC. Amino acids: CASTNGRGVGHQETQYF. The complete variable domain, with remaining parts taken from reference TRBV19 and TRBJ2-5, reads DGGITQSPKYLFRKEGQNVTLSCEQNLNHDAMYWYRQDPGQGLRLIYYSQIVNDFQKGDIAEGYSVSREKKESFPLTVTSAQKNPTAFYLCASTNGRGVGHQETQYFGPGTRLLVL.

CDR3 nucleotide sequence: TGTGCCAGCAGTTCCGGGTCGTACGCCAATGGCTACACCTTC. It specifies CASSSGSYANGYTF. The chain joins TRBV11-3 to TRBJ1-2; D not resolved. V gave up 6 bases and J gave up 6 bases, with 17 bases separating them. Germline values: CDR1 SGHNT, CDR2 YENEEA. The CDR3 length is 14 residues. Using reference TRBV11-3 and TRBJ1-2 for the parts outside the CDR3, the full variable domain is EAGVVQSPRYKIIEKKQPVAFWCNPISGHNTLYWYLQNLGQGPELLIRYENEEAVDDSQLPKDRFSAERLKGVDSTLKIQPAELGDSAVYLCASSSGSYANGYTFGSGTRLTVV.

The rearrangement joins TRBV18 to TRBJ2-5; D remains unclear. Trimming cost V 0 bases and J 5 bases, with 7 bases left between them. CDR3 length equals 13 residues. CDR1 is KGHSH and CDR2 is LQKENI in the germline V gene. The CDR3 DNA reads TGTGCCAGCTCACCACCGAATGAGGAGACCCAGTACTTC. Residues: CASSPPNEETQYF.

This chain joins TRBV10-3 and TRBJ2-5; a weak D match, TRBD2 (6 bases). CDR3 length equals 13 residues. V lost 4 bases, J lost 4 bases, and 10 bases lay in between. Germline CDR1 and CDR2: ENHRY and SYGVKD. This chain's CDR3 is CAISVSGAETQYF. CDR3 DNA sequence: TGTGCCATCAGTGTATCGGGAGCAGAGACCCAGTACTTC.

The chain couples TRBV7-8 to TRBJ2-1, with D maybe TRBD2 (6 bases). The CDR3 loop spans 16 amino acids. Trimming stripped 1 base from V and 5 bases from J, with 15 bases between. The V gene's germline CDR1 is SGHVS and CDR2 FQNEAQ. CDR3 loop: CASSLELWTNNNEQFF. The CDR3 bases are TGTGCCAGCAGCTTAGAGTTATGGACTAACAACAATGAGCAGTTCTTC.

The genes are TRBV19 and TRBJ1-3; D not certain. With 2 bases removed from V and 0 bases from J, the gap between germline ends came to 14 bases. From germline, CDR1 is LNHDA and CDR2 SQIVND (reference sequence). The CDR3 is made up of 17 amino acids. CDR3 residues: CASSISVTPNSGNTIYF. In nucleotides, the CDR3 is TGTGCCAGTAGTATATCGGTCACACCAAACTCTGGAAACACCATATATTTT. The full variable domain, with the rest looked up from reference TRBV19 and TRBJ1-3, is DGGITQSPKYLFRKEGQNVTLSCEQNLNHDAMYWYRQDPGQGLRLIYYSQIVNDFQKGDIAEGYSVSREKKESFPLTVTSAQKNPTAFYLCASSISVTPNSGNTIYFGEGSWLTVV.

The V and J genes are TRBV9 and TRBJ2-5, with TRBD1 as a possible D gene (6 bases). V gave up 0 bases and J gave up 5 bases, with 14 bases separating them. This CDR3 has 15 amino acids. CDR1 and CDR2 (germline): SGDLS, YYNGEE. The CDR3 DNA reads TGTGCCAGCAGCGTAGAGGGGGTAGGCGGTGAGACCCAGTACTTC. Amino acid sequence: CASSVEGVGGETQYF. The whole variable domain, remainder taken from reference TRBV9 and TRBJ2-5, is DSGVTQTPKHLITATGQRVTLRCSPRSGDLSVYWYQQSLDQGLQFLIQYYNGEERAKGNILERFSAQQFPDLHSELNLSSLELGDSALYFCASSVEGVGGETQYFGPGTRLLVL.

The chain carries TRBV7-2 and TRBJ2-5, with a weak D call TRBD1 (6 bases). Trimming pared 2 bases from V and 2 bases from J, leaving 21 bases between. The CDR3 has 18 residues. Germline V gives CDR1 SGHTA, CDR2 FQGNSA. Written as DNA, the CDR3 is TGTGCCAGCAGCTTATTAGGGGCGTGGGGACAAAGACAAGAGACCCAGTACTTC. This translates into CASSLLGAWGQRQETQYF.

This clone turned up a few times. J is TRBJ1-6 and V is TRBV6-1; perhaps TRBD1 as D (5 bases). Trimming shortened V by 0 bases and J by 13 bases, and 7 bases separated the two germline ends. Germline V lookup: CDR1 MNHNS, CDR2 SASEGT. CDR3 length: 12 residues. CDR3 sequence: CASSEAGGPLHF. The CDR3 DNA follows: TGTGCCAGCAGTGAAGCGGGGGGGCCCCTCCACTTT.

This sequence joins TRBV11-3 and TRBJ2-7; 7 bases agree with TRBD1. J gave up 4 bases and V 3 bases, and 3 bases lay outside the gene matches. From germline, CDR1 is SGHNT and CDR2 YENEEA. CDR3 length: 13 residues. DNA for the CDR3: TGTGCCAGCAGCTTGGGGACAGATTACGAGCAGTACTTC. It specifies CASSLGTDYEQYF.

This chain joins TRBV2 and TRBJ2-5; 12 bases agree with TRBD1. Trimming cost V 7 bases and J 5 bases; bases outside gene matches: 5. The CDR3 is made up of 14 amino acids. Looked up from germline, CDR1 is SNHLY and CDR2 is FYNNEI. The CDR3 DNA reads TGTGCCAGCATACGGGACAGGGGGCTTGAGACCCAGTACTTC. Translating it yields CASIRDRGLETQYF.

The chain employs TRBV6-6 and TRBJ1-1; 7 bases are a match to TRBD1. The J segment lost 0 bases and the V segment lost 7 bases, leaving 2 bases of the junction unmatched. CDR1 is MNHNY, CDR2 SVGAGI, per germline (reference sequence). CDR3 length equals 13 residues. This chain's CDR3 is CASKTGLNTEAFF. DNA for the CDR3: TGTGCCAGCAAGACAGGGCTGAACACTGAAGCTTTCTTT.

This chain links TRBV6-6 with TRBJ2-6; D remains unclear. The CDR3 is 13 amino acids. The germline V gene has CDR1 MNHNY and CDR2 SVGAGI (reference sequence). The germline V and J ends were trimmed by 7 bases and 0 bases, with 4 bases remaining between them. The CDR3 nucleotides are TGTGCCAGCATCGCCTCTGGGGCCAACGTCCTGACTTTC. Protein product: CASIASGANVLTF.

The rearrangement uses TRBV7-9 and TRBJ1-2; D perhaps matches TRBD1 (5 bases). V lost 7 bases to trimming and J lost 6 bases, with 12 bases between them. Germline assignment: CDR1 SEHNR and CDR2 FQNEAQ (reference sequence). This CDR3 has 12 residues. The CDR3 reads CASTQGGDGYTF. The CDR3 bases are TGTGCCAGCACCCAGGGCGGCGATGGCTACACCTTC.

The chain links TRBV25-1 to TRBJ2-1, with D perhaps TRBD2 (7 bases). Germline CDR1 reads MGHDK; CDR2 reads SYGVNS. This CDR3 is built from 13 residues. V gave up 3 bases and J gave up 8 bases, with 11 bases separating them. Written as DNA, the CDR3 is TGTGCCAGCAGTGACGGGGGGCGCGATGAGCAGTTCTTC. Its protein is CASSDGGRDEQFF.

The rearrangement links TRBV19 to TRBJ2-2; possible D gene TRBD1, 6 bases. CDR3 length: 15 amino acids. Germline V gives CDR1 LNHDA, CDR2 SQIVND (reference sequence). Trimming shortened V by 6 bases and J by 4 bases, and 15 bases separated the two germline ends. CDR3 bases: TGTGCCAGTAGAACCGGGACACTTATCACCGGGGAGCTGTTTTTT. This encodes CASRTGTLITGELFF.

The V gene is TRBV7-6, the J gene TRBJ1-2; the D gene is possibly TRBD1 (6 bases). The V end was cut by 5 bases, the J end by 5 bases, with 18 bases between. Germline V gene lookup returns CDR1 SGHVS and CDR2 FNYEAQ. The CDR3 consists of 15 residues. The CDR3 loop reads CASSPGGQGKYGYTF. CDR3 in DNA: TGTGCCAGCAGCCCCGGGGGGCAAGGAAAGTATGGCTACACCTTC.